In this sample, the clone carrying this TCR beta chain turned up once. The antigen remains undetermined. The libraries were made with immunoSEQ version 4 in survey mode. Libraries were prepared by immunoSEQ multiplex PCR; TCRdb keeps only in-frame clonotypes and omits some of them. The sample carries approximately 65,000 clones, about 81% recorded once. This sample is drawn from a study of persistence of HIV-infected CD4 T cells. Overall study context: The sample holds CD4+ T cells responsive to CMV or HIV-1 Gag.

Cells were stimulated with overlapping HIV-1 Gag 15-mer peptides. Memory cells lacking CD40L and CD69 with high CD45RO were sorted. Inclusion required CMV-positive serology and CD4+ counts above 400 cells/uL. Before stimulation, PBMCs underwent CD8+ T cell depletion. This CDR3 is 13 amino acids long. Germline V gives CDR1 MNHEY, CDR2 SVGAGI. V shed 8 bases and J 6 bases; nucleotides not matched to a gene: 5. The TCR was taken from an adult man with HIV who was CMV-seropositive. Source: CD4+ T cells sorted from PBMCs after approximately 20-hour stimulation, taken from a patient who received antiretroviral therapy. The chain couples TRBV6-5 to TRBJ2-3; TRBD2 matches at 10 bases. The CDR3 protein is CASERGGIDTQYF. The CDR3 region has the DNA TGTGCCAGCGAGCGGGGGGGCATCGATACGCAGTATTTT.